These 20 T cell receptor beta chains originate from one sample sequenced in a study of T cells in Graves' hyperthyroidism and ophthalmopathy. The source material, RNA transcripts, was used to amplify TCR beta CDR3 regions. HTBI primers drove first-round RT-PCR of the TCR CDR3. TCRdb independently ran MiXCR on the multiplex PCR reads; one entry per CDR3 protein. The table shows around 540,000 distinct CDR3 sequences, with 15% to 20% occurring only once. Sequencing input: blood. These receptors were taken from a woman aged 30 to 39 with Graves' ophthalmopathy.

This clonotype was picked up a small number of times. The chain links TRBV19 to TRBJ2-7; D gene uncertain. Between the trimmed V and J ends, which lost 3 bases and 2 bases, there was a span of 14 bases. The CDR3 is 15 residues long. The germline V gene has CDR1 LNHDA and CDR2 SQIVND (reference sequence). For the CDR3, the DNA is TGTGCCAGTAGTATCCTTCAAGACACTACCTACGAGCAGTACTTC. It specifies CASSILQDTTYEQYF. The full variable domain, with the rest looked up from reference TRBV19 and TRBJ2-7, is DGGITQSPKYLFRKEGQNVTLSCEQNLNHDAMYWYRQDPGQGLRLIYYSQIVNDFQKGDIAEGYSVSREKKESFPLTVTSAQKNPTAFYLCASSILQDTTYEQYFGPGTRLTVT.

The genes are TRBV3-1 and TRBJ2-7; D is unclear. The CDR3 covers 14 residues. Germline assignment: CDR1 LGHDT and CDR2 YNNKEL (reference sequence). Trimming pared 0 bases from V and 6 bases from J, leaving 12 bases between. CDR3 in DNA: TGTGCCAGCAGCCAAGATCTAACTTCCGTCGAGCAGTACTTC. It codes for CASSQDLTSVEQYF.

The V gene is TRBV12-3 or TRBV12-4, the J gene TRBJ2-3, with 11 positions matching TRBD2. The CDR3 totals 15 residues. The V and J ends lost 5 bases and 2 bases, in that order; junction bases with no gene match: 3. CDR3 sequence reads: CASSHSGRATDTQYF. DNA of the CDR3: TGTGCCAGCAGTCATAGCGGGAGGGCCACAGATACGCAGTATTTT.

This clonotype was recorded a few times. The rearrangement uses TRBV4-3 and TRBJ2-1, with TRBD2 as a possible D gene (5 bases). Germline CDR1 LGHNA, CDR2 YSLEER. The V end lost 0 bases, the J end lost 7 bases, and 22 bases lay between the germline ends. This CDR3 comprises 18 residues. The CDR3 loop reads CASSQDFQRRLKGNEQFF. The CDR3 DNA reads TGCGCCAGCAGCCAAGATTTCCAGCGGAGACTCAAAGGGAATGAGCAGTTCTTC.

This clonotype was observed a few times. The chain has TRBV29-1 and TRBJ1-2; 8 bases line up with TRBD1. The germline gives CDR1 SQVTM, CDR2 ANQGSEA. Trimming at V came to 5 bases and at J to 4 bases, leaving 3 bases not matched to a gene. The CDR3 is 12 residues long. The CDR3 here is CSVPTGVYGYTF. CDR3 sequence (DNA): TGCAGCGTTCCGACAGGGGTCTATGGCTACACCTTC.

In its sample, this clonotype was seen many times. V and J are TRBV6-2 or TRBV6-3 and TRBJ2-5; TRBD1 agrees at 9 bases. Trimming removed 5 bases from V and 1 base from J; junction bases left unmatched: 5. The germline CDR1 and CDR2 sequences are MNHEY and SVGEGT. CDR3 length: 15 amino acids. CDR3 sequence (DNA): TGTGCCAGCAGTACCCCGGGACAGGGCCAAGAGACCCAGTACTTC. Protein product: CASSTPGQGQETQYF.

The table lists this clonotype with a few counts. J is TRBJ2-7 and V is TRBV6-6; D unresolved. The CDR3 runs 12 residues. The ends were cut back, 2 bases at V and 5 bases at J, with 7 bases in the middle. Germline CDR1 reads MNHNY; CDR2 reads SVGAGI (reference sequence). The CDR3 coding sequence is TGTGCCAGCAGTTACAACTTGCACGAGCAGTACTTC. It codes for CASSYNLHEQYF.

This clonotype appeared many times. The chain carries TRBV15 and TRBJ2-1; D could derive from TRBD1 or TRBD2 (5 bases each). Trimming removed 3 bases at V and 9 bases at J, with 24 bases between. The CDR3 contains 17 residues. Germline V gene sequence: CDR1 LNHNV, CDR2 YYDKDF (reference sequence). CDR3 sequence: CATSSDLGTHRPIEQFF. CDR3 DNA sequence: TGTGCCACCAGCAGTGATCTCGGGACCCACCGCCCTATTGAGCAGTTCTTC.

This clonotype came up many times. The chain combines TRBV29-1 with TRBJ2-3; D might be TRBD2 (7 bases). The V gene's germline CDR1 is SQVTM and CDR2 ANQGSEA. Trimming left V 4 bases short and J 2 bases short, with 16 bases between. This CDR3 is built from 15 residues. The CDR3 loop is CSVASSAGHTDTQYF. Written as DNA, the CDR3 is TGCAGCGTTGCATCTTCAGCGGGACACACAGATACGCAGTATTTT.

This clonotype was seen at least ten times. The chain recombines TRBV28 with TRBJ2-7, with unresolved D. This CDR3 is 11 amino acids long. The germline CDR1 and CDR2 sequences are MDHEN and SYDVKM. V was trimmed by 6 bases and J by 3 bases, leaving 6 bases between them. CDR3 nucleotides: TGTGCCAGCAGACCTTACTACGAGCAGTACTTC. This translates into CASRPYYEQYF.

This clonotype appeared a few times. The chain uses TRBV30 and TRBJ2-3; D is ambiguous. The germline V and J ends were trimmed by 0 bases and 6 bases, with 16 bases remaining between them. Germline values: CDR1 GTSNPN, CDR2 SVGIG (reference sequence). This CDR3 is 15 amino acids long. CDR3 nucleotide sequence: TGTGCCTGGAGTGTCTGGTTCTTAACCGACGATACGCAGTATTTT. This gives the protein CAWSVWFLTDDTQYF.

This clonotype was counted at least ten times. The rearrangement joins TRBV12-3 or TRBV12-4 to TRBJ2-7; 8 positions match TRBD2. The CDR3 has 15 residues. Trimming removed 6 bases from V and 4 bases from J; junction bases left unmatched: 11. CDR3 DNA: TGTGCCAGCAGCCCCCACCCGGGACTAGTGTACGAGCAGTACTTC. Translation: CASSPHPGLVYEQYF.

The J gene is TRBJ2-5, the V gene TRBV7-8; TRBD2 matches at 8 bases. Germline values: CDR1 SGHVS, CDR2 FQNEAQ. The CDR3 covers 15 residues. V lost 4 bases to trimming and J lost 10 bases; unmatched junction nucleotides: 14. This CDR3 is CASSSPGLERQGQYF. The CDR3 nucleotides are TGTGCCAGCAGCTCGCCGGGACTAGAGAGACAAGGCCAGTACTTC.

In the case of this clonotype: Being one base from a much bigger clone, this may be a read error. This chain links TRBV30 with TRBJ1-1; D may be TRBD1 (5 bases). The V gene's germline CDR1 is GTSNPN and CDR2 SVGIG (reference sequence). The CDR3 loop spans 13 amino acids. Trimming shortened V by 2 bases and J by 7 bases, and 14 bases separated the two germline ends. This CDR3 reads CAWSLTVFGEAFF. The CDR3 DNA follows: TGTGCCTGGAGTCTGACAGTTTTCGGTGAAGCTTTCTTT.

This clonotype was seen more than once but under ten times. The chain couples TRBV20-1 to TRBJ1-5; perhaps TRBD1 as D (6 bases). V was pared by 4 bases and J by 0 bases, with 10 bases between. CDR1 DFQATT and CDR2 SNEGSKA come from the germline V gene (reference sequence). The CDR3 covers 14 residues. CDR3 coding DNA: TGCAGTGCTACGACAGGTGTTAGCAATCAGCCCCAGCATTTT. This gives the protein CSATTGVSNQPQHF.

This clonotype has a count of ten or more. The chain carries TRBV18 and TRBJ1-4; no firm D call. Germline V lookup: CDR1 KGHSH, CDR2 LQKENI. The CDR3 loop spans 16 amino acids. Trimming left V 4 bases short and J 0 bases short, with 12 bases between. The CDR3 is CASSRVIRPTNEKLFF. DNA of the CDR3: TGTGCCAGCTCACGCGTGATCCGCCCAACTAATGAAAAACTGTTTTTT.

Concerning this clonotype itself: This sequence may be a read error, since a much larger clone differs from it by one base. DNA of the CDR3: TGTGCCAGCGCTACTAGCAGAACTTACAATGAGCAGCTCTTC. Encoded protein: CASATSRTYNEQLF. The chain links TRBV12-3 or TRBV12-4 to TRBJ2-1; TRBD2 might be the D (6 bases). The CDR3 runs 14 residues.

This clonotype was detected many times. This chain links TRBV20-1 with TRBJ2-5; 7 nucleotides line up with TRBD1. V lost 0 bases, J lost 5 bases, and 6 bases stayed unmatched. The CDR3 length is 14 residues. In germline, CDR1 is DFQATT, CDR2 SNEGSKA (reference sequence). As DNA, the CDR3 is TGCAGTGCTAGAGATGGGGTAGGGGGCGAGACCCAGTACTTC. Its translation: CSARDGVGGETQYF.

The chain couples TRBV19 to TRBJ1-1; a possible D gene is TRBD1 (6 bases). This CDR3 has 15 amino acids. The V and J ends lost 1 base and 4 bases respectively, with 13 bases between them. CDR1 LNHDA and CDR2 SQIVND come from the germline V gene (reference sequence). The CDR3 DNA reads as TGTGCCAGTAGTATAGGGGGGCTCCCCTCCACTGAAGCTTTCTTT. Protein product: CASSIGGLPSTEAFF.

This clonotype was observed at least ten times. The chain recombines TRBV29-1 with TRBJ2-5, with TRBD2 identical over 13 bases. Losses at the gene ends were 6 bases for V and 0 bases for J; bases not matched to a gene: 7. CDR1 and CDR2 from the germline V gene are SQVTM and ANQGSEA. The CDR3 is 16 residues long. For the CDR3, the DNA is TGCAGCGTCCCCGGGACTAGCGGGACGTACCAAGAGACCCAGTACTTC. Its protein is CSVPGTSGTYQETQYF.